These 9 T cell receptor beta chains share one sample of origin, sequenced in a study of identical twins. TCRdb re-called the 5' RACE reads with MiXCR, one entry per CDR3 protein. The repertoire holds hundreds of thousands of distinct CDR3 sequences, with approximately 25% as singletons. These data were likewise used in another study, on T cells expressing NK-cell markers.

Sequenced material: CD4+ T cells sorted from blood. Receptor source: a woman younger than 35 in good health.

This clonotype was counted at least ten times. The CDR3 loop reads CSARARSNYGYTF. The CDR3 region has the DNA TGCAGTGCTAGGGCCAGGTCGAACTATGGCTACACCTTC. V and J are TRBV20-1 and TRBJ1-2; D is undetermined. CDR1 DFQATT and CDR2 SNEGSKA come from the germline V gene (reference sequence). V was clipped by 3 bases and J by 2 bases, with 10 bases between them. The CDR3 is 13 residues long.

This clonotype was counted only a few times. CDR3 sequence (DNA): TGCAGTGCTGCCCGTCCAGCGGGGGACACAGATACGCAGTATTTT. Protein product: CSAARPAGDTDTQYF. The chain combines TRBV20-1 with TRBJ2-3; TRBD2 aligns across 8 bases. Germline V gene data show CDR1 as DFQATT and CDR2 as SNEGSKA (reference sequence). The length of the CDR3 is 15 residues. Trimming took 5 bases from V and 2 from J; bases not matched to a gene: 9.

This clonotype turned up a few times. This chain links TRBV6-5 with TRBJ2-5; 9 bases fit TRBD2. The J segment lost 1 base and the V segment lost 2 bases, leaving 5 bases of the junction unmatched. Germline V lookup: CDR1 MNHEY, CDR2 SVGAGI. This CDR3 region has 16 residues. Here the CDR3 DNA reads TGTGCCAGCAGTTACGTCGCTAGCGGGACCCAAGAGACCCAGTACTTC. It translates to CASSYVASGTQETQYF.

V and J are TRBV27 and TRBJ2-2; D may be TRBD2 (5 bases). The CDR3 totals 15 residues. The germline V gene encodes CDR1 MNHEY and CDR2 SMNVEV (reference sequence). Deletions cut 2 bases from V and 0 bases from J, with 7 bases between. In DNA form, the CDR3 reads TGTGCCAGCAGTTTACCCGGGGCGAACACCGGGGAGCTGTTTTTT. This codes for CASSLPGANTGELFF.

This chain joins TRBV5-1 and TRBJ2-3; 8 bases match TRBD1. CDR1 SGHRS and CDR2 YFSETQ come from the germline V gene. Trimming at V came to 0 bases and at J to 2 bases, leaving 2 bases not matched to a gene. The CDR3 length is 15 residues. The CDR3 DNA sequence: TGCGCCAGCAGCTTGGGGACAGGGAACACAGATACGCAGTATTTT. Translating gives CASSLGTGNTDTQYF.

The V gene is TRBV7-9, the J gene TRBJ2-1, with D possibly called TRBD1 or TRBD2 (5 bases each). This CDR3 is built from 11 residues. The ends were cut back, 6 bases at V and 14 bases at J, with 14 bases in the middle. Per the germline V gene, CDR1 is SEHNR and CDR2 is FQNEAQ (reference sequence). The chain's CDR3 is CASSPVRGEFF. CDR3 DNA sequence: TGTGCCAGCAGTCCCGTGAGGGGCGAGTTCTTC.

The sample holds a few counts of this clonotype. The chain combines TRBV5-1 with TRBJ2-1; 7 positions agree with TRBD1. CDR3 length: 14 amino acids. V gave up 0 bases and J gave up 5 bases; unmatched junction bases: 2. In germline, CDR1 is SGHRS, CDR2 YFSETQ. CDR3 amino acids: CASSLAQGHNEQFF. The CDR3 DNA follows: TGCGCCAGCAGCTTGGCACAGGGGCACAATGAGCAGTTCTTC.

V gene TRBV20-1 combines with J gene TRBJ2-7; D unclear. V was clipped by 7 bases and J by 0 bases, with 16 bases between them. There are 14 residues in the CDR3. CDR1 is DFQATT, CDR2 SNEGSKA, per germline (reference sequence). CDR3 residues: CSGTLAPNSYEQYF. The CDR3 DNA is TGCAGTGGGACCCTGGCCCCTAACTCCTACGAGCAGTACTTC.

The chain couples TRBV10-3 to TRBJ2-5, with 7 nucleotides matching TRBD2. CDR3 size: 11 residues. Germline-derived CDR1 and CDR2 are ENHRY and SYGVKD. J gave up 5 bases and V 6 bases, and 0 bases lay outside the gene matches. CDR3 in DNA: TGTGCCATCAGGGGAGGGGAGACCCAGTACTTC. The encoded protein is CAIRGGETQYF.